This entry lists 5 T cell receptor beta chains sequenced from one sample in a study of blood T cell repertoires in COVID-19. Generated by immunoSEQ multiplex PCR, the TCRdb table keeps only in-frame clones and is missing some. The data show some 42,000 clones, over 80% seen once. Sequenced: peripheral blood. The receptors derive from a man between 50 and 59 years old with active COVID-19.

The chain links TRBV9 to TRBJ1-1; the D is unclear. The CDR3 is made up of 15 amino acids. The V gene's germline CDR1 is SGDLS and CDR2 YYNGEE. V shed 3 bases and J shed 0 bases, with 12 bases lying between them. This chain's CDR3 is CASSAILGVNTEAFF. The CDR3 nucleotides are TGTGCCAGCAGCGCCATACTAGGCGTGAACACTGAAGCTTTCTTT.

CDR3 sequence: CASSFSLVSLSYEQYF. DNA of the CDR3: TGTGCCAGCAGTTTCTCCCTAGTCTCCCTTTCTTACGAGCAGTACTTC. The gene calls are TRBV28 and TRBJ2-7; D unresolved. Germline V CDR1 and CDR2: MDHEN, SYDVKM. Trimming pared 3 bases from V and 4 bases from J, leaving 19 bases between. CDR3 length: 16 residues.

This chain links TRBV7-9 with TRBJ2-5; TRBD2 is a possible D gene (6 bases). V was cut by 5 bases and J by 0 bases, with 16 bases left in between. The CDR3 sequence is 16 residues long. Germline CDR1 and CDR2: SEHNR and FQNEAQ (reference sequence). CDR3 loop: CASSQRGTMYQETQYF. The CDR3 DNA is TGTGCCAGCAGCCAACGGGGGACCATGTACCAAGAGACCCAGTACTTC.

The chain joins TRBV18 to TRBJ1-2, with D maybe TRBD1 (5 bases). Germline lookup yields CDR1 KGHSH and CDR2 LQKENI. The CDR3 extends over 15 amino acids. Trimming pared 3 bases from V and 6 bases from J, leaving 17 bases between. For the CDR3, the DNA is TGTGCCAGCTCACCGCGTAGGGGTAGCCTTGATGGCTACACCTTC. Protein product: CASSPRRGSLDGYTF.

In its sample, this clone was seen a few times. This chain joins TRBV5-4 and TRBJ2-1; D might be TRBD2 (6 bases). Germline values: CDR1 SGHNT, CDR2 YYREEE (reference sequence). Trimming cost V 4 bases and J 7 bases, with 12 bases left between them. This CDR3 is 13 amino acids long. DNA of the CDR3: TGTGCCAGCAGCCCGTGGGAGGATAATGAGCAGTTCTTC. Translation: CASSPWEDNEQFF.